This is a list of T cell receptor beta chains from one sample in a study of blood T cell repertoires in COVID-19. Produced via immunoSEQ multiplex PCR; TCRdb's table is partial and in-frame only. The repertoire holds some 110,000 clones, with more than 80% as singletons. The sample consisted of peripheral blood. The source of these receptors is an elderly woman with COVID-19, enrolled during active disease. CDR3s include the opening cysteine and the closing phenylalanine or tryptophan. Each record gives: clone size, CDR3 length, V gene, D gene, J gene, CDR3 DNA, CDR3 protein. A D gene is named only where the DNA matches it firmly. For some rows the clone size is stated as once, few or many, or as a class when expanded; others skip it.

-,17,TRBV4-3,-,TRBJ2-1,TGCGCCAGCAGCCAAGGTTCGGCTAGCGAGACCTACAATGAGCAGTTCTTC,CASSQGSASETYNEQFF
-,16,TRBV7-9,-,TRBJ1-5,TGTGCCAGCAGCCCTCATACAGGGCGTAGCAATCAGCCCCAGCATTTT,CASSPHTGRSNQPQHF
-,19,TRBV11-2,TRBD1,TRBJ2-7,TGTGCCAGCAGCTTAGCCCACCTCGTCAGACAGGGTCCGCCCTACGAGCAGTACTTC,CASSLAHLVRQGPPYEQYF
once,13,TRBV23-1,TRBD1,TRBJ1-4,TGCGCCAGCAGGGACAGGGGGTATGAAAAACTGTTTTTT,CASRDRGYEKLFF
-,16,TRBV9,-,TRBJ2-5,TGTGCCAGCAGCGGACACCCCGAGAGGGTAGAGGAGACCCAGTACTTC,CASSGHPERVEETQYF
-,17,TRBV12-5,-,TRBJ2-1,TGTGCTAGTGGTTTCTGGACGCGGGTTAGCTCCTACAATGAGCAGTTCTTC,CASGFWTRVSSYNEQFF
once,13,TRBV29-1,-,TRBJ2-2,TGCAGCGTTGGGGAGTTGTACGCCGGGGAGCTGTTTTTT,CSVGELYAGELFF
-,13,TRBV12-3/TRBV12-4,-,TRBJ1-2,TGTGCCAGCAGAACGACAGCAATCTATGGCTACACCTTC,CASRTTAIYGYTF
-,14,TRBV18,-,TRBJ1-1,TGTGCCAGCTCACCGCAGGGGACGAACACTGAAGCTTTCTTT,CASSPQGTNTEAFF
-,13,TRBV11-2,-,TRBJ1-2,TGTGCCAGCAGCTTAGATCGGGTAGAGGGCTACACCTTC,CASSLDRVEGYTF
-,15,TRBV19,-,TRBJ1-2,TGTGCCAGTAGTATTTTTCCAGGCACTAACTATGGCTACACCTTC,CASSIFPGTNYGYTF
once,15,TRBV19,-,TRBJ2-5,TGTGCCAGTAGTATCGACCGGCGGCCAGGGGAGACCCAGTACTTC,CASSIDRRPGETQYF
-,15,TRBV5-1,TRBD2,TRBJ2-1,TGCGCCAGCAGCTCGACTAGCGGTTCATACAATGAGCAGTTCTTC,CASSSTSGSYNEQFF
-,14,TRBV6-5,-,TRBJ2-6,TGTGCCAGCACCCGAGGCTCTGGGGCCAACGTCCTGACTTTC,CASTRGSGANVLTF
few,17,TRBV5-6,TRBD2,TRBJ2-5,TGTGCCAGCAGCTGGACCTCTGGCGGGGGGGCCCAAGAGACCCAGTACTTC,CASSWTSGGGAQETQYF
once,13,TRBV19,-,TRBJ2-3,TGTGCCAGTAGTAGGGATCGGGAGGATACGCAGTATTTT,CASSRDREDTQYF
-,14,TRBV2,-,TRBJ1-3,TGTGCCAGCCTTTCGGGACACTCTGGAAACACCATATATTTT,CASLSGHSGNTIYF
-,15,TRBV5-1,-,TRBJ2-5,TGCGCCAGCGCGACGGGTAGCGGAAACCAAGAGACCCAGTACTTC,CASATGSGNQETQYF